These T cell receptor beta chains were read from a single sample in a study of T cell responses to AZD1222 COVID-19 vaccine. Libraries were prepared by immunoSEQ multiplex PCR; TCRdb keeps only in-frame clonotypes and omits some of them. This table holds roughly 55,000 clones, roughly nine tenths found once. Sequencing was performed on peripheral blood, taken on day 0 of AZD1222 vaccination. These receptors all come from an adult in good health. Each CDR3 is given with its conserved first and last residue. The order of the fields is clone size, J gene, V gene, D gene, CDR3 DNA, CDR3 protein. The D gene is left open where the match is weak. Rows may omit the clone size; those that give it use once, few, many or a size class.

clone size: NA; J gene: TRBJ2-2; V gene: TRBV5-1; D gene: NA; CDR3 DNA: TGCGCCAGCAGCTTCAGTTCGAACACCGGGGAGCTGTTTTTT; CDR3 protein: CASSFSSNTGELFF
clone size: NA; J gene: TRBJ2-7; V gene: TRBV6-5; D gene: NA; CDR3 DNA: TGTGCCAGCAACAGGGCGGAGGGATACGAGCAGTACTTC; CDR3 protein: CASNRAEGYEQYF
clone size: NA; J gene: TRBJ2-7; V gene: TRBV29-1; D gene: NA; CDR3 DNA: TGCAGCGTGCGAGAGGGGGAGCAGTACTTC; CDR3 protein: CSVREGEQYF
clone size: NA; J gene: TRBJ2-1; V gene: TRBV19; D gene: TRBD2; CDR3 DNA: TGTGCCAGTAGTAAAAGAGCGGGGGGAGGGGTCTATGAGCAGTTCTTC; CDR3 protein: CASSKRAGGGVYEQFF
clone size: NA; J gene: TRBJ1-3; V gene: TRBV3-1/TRBV3-2; D gene: NA; CDR3 DNA: TGTGCCAGCAGCCAAGACCCCTCTGGAAACACCATATATTTT; CDR3 protein: CASSQDPSGNTIYF
clone size: NA; J gene: TRBJ1-2; V gene: TRBV3-1/TRBV3-2; D gene: TRBD1; CDR3 DNA: TGTGCCAGCAGCCGAGGACAGGTTCTCAGCTATGGCTACACCTTC; CDR3 protein: CASSRGQVLSYGYTF
clone size: NA; J gene: TRBJ2-2; V gene: TRBV6-1; D gene: TRBD2; CDR3 DNA: TGTGCCAGCAGTGAATGGGGGAGGGGCGCGAACACCGGGGAGCTGTTTTTT; CDR3 protein: CASSEWGRGANTGELFF
clone size: NA; J gene: TRBJ1-1; V gene: TRBV9; D gene: NA; CDR3 DNA: TGTGCCAGCAGCGTAGGAACCATGAACACTGAAGCTTTCTTT; CDR3 protein: CASSVGTMNTEAFF
clone size: NA; J gene: TRBJ2-1; V gene: TRBV5-1; D gene: NA; CDR3 DNA: TGCGCCAGCAGCTTGGGTCCGGGAAATGAGCAGTTCTTC; CDR3 protein: CASSLGPGNEQFF
clone size: NA; J gene: TRBJ2-7; V gene: TRBV12-1; D gene: NA; CDR3 DNA: TGTGCCAGCAGCTTTCTGGTGTTAGGCTACGAGCAGTACTTC; CDR3 protein: CASSFLVLGYEQYF
clone size: NA; J gene: TRBJ2-1; V gene: TRBV2; D gene: NA; CDR3 DNA: TGTGCCAGCAGTCAAGGGTGGGAACTAGATGAGCAGTTCTTC; CDR3 protein: CASSQGWELDEQFF
clone size: NA; J gene: TRBJ1-6; V gene: TRBV5-1; D gene: NA; CDR3 DNA: TGCGCCAGCAGCTCCGACAGAAATTCACCCCTCCACTTT; CDR3 protein: CASSSDRNSPLHF
clone size: once; J gene: TRBJ1-6; V gene: TRBV11-2; D gene: NA; CDR3 DNA: TGTGCCAGCAGCCGCCCCATGGGTTCGGCTTCACCCCTCCACTTT; CDR3 protein: CASSRPMGSASPLHF
clone size: NA; J gene: TRBJ1-4; V gene: TRBV19; D gene: TRBD1; CDR3 DNA: TGTGCCAGTAGTATGGGGGACAGGGAGAACGAAAAACTGTTTTTT; CDR3 protein: CASSMGDRENEKLFF
clone size: NA; J gene: TRBJ2-7; V gene: TRBV6-2/TRBV6-3; D gene: TRBD2; CDR3 DNA: TGTGCCAGCAGTCGCGCGGGGGACTCCTACGAGCAGTACTTC; CDR3 protein: CASSRAGDSYEQYF
clone size: NA; J gene: TRBJ1-2; V gene: TRBV6-5; D gene: TRBD1; CDR3 DNA: TGTGCCAGCAACCTCGACAGGGACTATGGCTACACCTTC; CDR3 protein: CASNLDRDYGYTF
clone size: NA; J gene: TRBJ2-7; V gene: TRBV28; D gene: NA; CDR3 DNA: TGTGCCAGCAGTTTGGGCTTTGGCTACGAGCAGTACTTC; CDR3 protein: CASSLGFGYEQYF
clone size: NA; J gene: TRBJ2-1; V gene: TRBV7-3; D gene: NA; CDR3 DNA: TGTGCCAGCAGCCTGTATTCTAGCGTCCCTCGGGGAAATGAGCAGTTCTTC; CDR3 protein: CASSLYSSVPRGNEQFF
clone size: NA; J gene: TRBJ2-1; V gene: TRBV7-9; D gene: NA; CDR3 DNA: TGTGCCAGCAGCCCCGGACAGAGTGAGCAGTTCTTC; CDR3 protein: CASSPGQSEQFF
clone size: NA; J gene: TRBJ1-2; V gene: TRBV29-1; D gene: NA; CDR3 DNA: TGCAGCGTTGCTCAGGGCTATGGCTACACCTTC; CDR3 protein: CSVAQGYGYTF
clone size: NA; J gene: TRBJ2-1; V gene: TRBV9; D gene: TRBD1; CDR3 DNA: TGTGCCAGCAGCTTCACCCCACAGGGGGTGGCCTACAATGAGCAGTTCTTC; CDR3 protein: CASSFTPQGVAYNEQFF
clone size: NA; J gene: TRBJ2-1; V gene: TRBV27; D gene: TRBD1; CDR3 DNA: TGTGCCAGCAGTTCCCCCCGGACAGGGAATCTCTACAATGAGCAGTTCTTC; CDR3 protein: CASSSPRTGNLYNEQFF
clone size: NA; J gene: TRBJ1-1; V gene: TRBV9; D gene: NA; CDR3 DNA: TGTGCCAGCAGCGTAGACAGCAACACTGAAGCTTTCTTT; CDR3 protein: CASSVDSNTEAFF
clone size: NA; J gene: TRBJ1-1; V gene: TRBV27; D gene: TRBD1; CDR3 DNA: TGTGCCAGCAGTCGTGGGACAGGGACAGATACCACTGAAGCTTTCTTT; CDR3 protein: CASSRGTGTDTTEAFF
clone size: NA; J gene: TRBJ1-5; V gene: TRBV19; D gene: TRBD1; CDR3 DNA: TGTGCCAGTAACGGGGGACAGTCTAATCAGCCCCAGCATTTT; CDR3 protein: CASNGGQSNQPQHF
clone size: NA; J gene: TRBJ1-1; V gene: TRBV28; D gene: NA; CDR3 DNA: TGTGCCAGCAGTTTCTATGACTGGTTGGCGCAGCGGGGCACTGAAGCTTTCTTT; CDR3 protein: CASSFYDWLAQRGTEAFF
clone size: once; J gene: TRBJ2-5; V gene: TRBV25-1; D gene: TRBD1; CDR3 DNA: TGTGCCAGTTCATCCGGGACAGGGTTTGAGACCCAGTACTTC; CDR3 protein: CASSSGTGFETQYF
clone size: once; J gene: TRBJ1-2; V gene: TRBV3-1/TRBV3-2; D gene: TRBD1; CDR3 DNA: TGTGCCAGCAGCCAAGAGGGACAGCTTTATGGCTACACCTTC; CDR3 protein: CASSQEGQLYGYTF
clone size: NA; J gene: TRBJ1-4; V gene: TRBV27; D gene: NA; CDR3 DNA: TGTGCCAGCAGTAACAGAGTAGTTGAAAAACTGTTTTTT; CDR3 protein: CASSNRVVEKLFF
clone size: NA; J gene: TRBJ2-3; V gene: TRBV28; D gene: NA; CDR3 DNA: TGTGCCAGCCACGGCGGGAAACCAACTAGCACAGATACGCAGTATTTT; CDR3 protein: CASHGGKPTSTDTQYF
clone size: once; J gene: TRBJ2-3; V gene: TRBV7-9; D gene: TRBD2; CDR3 DNA: TGTGCCAGCAGCCTCCGGTCTGGAGCGGGAGGGCCGGGGGATACGCAGTATTTT; CDR3 protein: CASSLRSGAGGPGDTQYF
clone size: NA; J gene: TRBJ2-1; V gene: TRBV18; D gene: NA; CDR3 DNA: TGTGCCAGCTCACCATCGGGGAGCGAGCAGTTCTTC; CDR3 protein: CASSPSGSEQFF
clone size: NA; J gene: TRBJ2-5; V gene: TRBV7-9; D gene: NA; CDR3 DNA: TGTGCCAGCAGCTTAGCGGCTTATCAAGAGACCCAGTACTTC; CDR3 protein: CASSLAAYQETQYF
clone size: NA; J gene: TRBJ2-7; V gene: TRBV6-6; D gene: NA; CDR3 DNA: TGTGCCAGCAGCCCGGCCGGGTTAAACGAGCAGTACTTC; CDR3 protein: CASSPAGLNEQYF
clone size: few; J gene: TRBJ2-2; V gene: TRBV5-1; D gene: TRBD2; CDR3 DNA: TGCGCCAGCAGCTTGGCGGGAGGGCGCACCGGGGAGCTGTTTTTT; CDR3 protein: CASSLAGGRTGELFF
clone size: NA; J gene: TRBJ1-2; V gene: TRBV18; D gene: TRBD1; CDR3 DNA: TGTGCCAGCTCCGGGTTGTTACAGGGGGTCAACTATGGCTACACCTTC; CDR3 protein: CASSGLLQGVNYGYTF
clone size: once; J gene: TRBJ2-1; V gene: TRBV6-5; D gene: TRBD1; CDR3 DNA: TGTGCCAGCAAGGGGGCGAATGAGCAGTTCTTC; CDR3 protein: CASKGANEQFF
clone size: NA; J gene: TRBJ2-1; V gene: TRBV5-4; D gene: NA; CDR3 DNA: TGTGCCAGCAGCTTTGGAGGGGGGGTCTACAATGAGCAGTTCTTC; CDR3 protein: CASSFGGGVYNEQFF
clone size: NA; J gene: TRBJ2-1; V gene: TRBV7-2; D gene: NA; CDR3 DNA: TGTGCCAGCAGCTTAAGCAAACTGCTTTACAATGAGCAGTTCTTC; CDR3 protein: CASSLSKLLYNEQFF
clone size: few; J gene: TRBJ2-7; V gene: TRBV9; D gene: TRBD2; CDR3 DNA: TGTGCCAGCAGCGTAGGGCTAGCGGGAGCCTACGAGCAGTACTTC; CDR3 protein: CASSVGLAGAYEQYF
clone size: NA; J gene: TRBJ2-7; V gene: TRBV18; D gene: NA; CDR3 DNA: TGTGCCAGCTCACTTGCAGCCTACGAGCAGTACTTC; CDR3 protein: CASSLAAYEQYF
clone size: NA; J gene: TRBJ2-3; V gene: TRBV9; D gene: TRBD2; CDR3 DNA: TGTGCCAGCAGCTCACCACTACCGGGACTAGCGGGGGCCCCTGGCACAGATACGCAGTATTTT; CDR3 protein: CASSSPLPGLAGAPGTDTQYF
clone size: NA; J gene: TRBJ2-6; V gene: TRBV10-3; D gene: NA; CDR3 DNA: TGTGCCATCAGTGATTCGGGGACTGGGGCCAACGTCCTGACTTTC; CDR3 protein: CAISDSGTGANVLTF
clone size: NA; J gene: TRBJ2-1; V gene: TRBV5-1; D gene: TRBD2; CDR3 DNA: TGCGCCAGCAGCTCGACTAGCGGGCCGTACAATGAGCAGTTCTTC; CDR3 protein: CASSSTSGPYNEQFF
clone size: NA; J gene: TRBJ1-1; V gene: TRBV9; D gene: NA; CDR3 DNA: TGTGCCAGCAGCGTAGAAAACACTGAAGCTTTCTTT; CDR3 protein: CASSVENTEAFF